The TCR beta chain under discussion was sequenced for a study of Tregs in tolerant kidney transplant recipients. Here immunoSEQ multiplex PCR was the method, and the copy in TCRdb shows in-frame clones only, minus some. This table has 81,000 or so clones, around 90% appearing once. This CDR3 is built from 13 residues. With 3 bases removed from V and 14 bases from J, the gap between germline ends came to 16 bases. Germline V gene lookup returns CDR1 MGHRA and CDR2 YSYEKL. Related graft donors supplied nonmyeloablative bone marrow transplants, and mixed chimerism was transient. This clone was counted only a few times.

The sample was CD4+ T cells from blood (PBMCs), taken 24 months after the transplant. V gene TRBV4-1 combines with J gene TRBJ1-4, with D unresolved. The sequence derives from a human patient who received a combined kidney and bone marrow transplant. Some T cells may originate from the graft donor. CDR3 residues: CASSHPRSRALFF. DNA of the CDR3: TGCGCCAGCAGCCATCCACGATCTCGAGCCCTGTTTTTT.